This is a list of T cell receptor beta chains from one sample in a study of metastatic and nonmetastatic thyroid tumors. Through MiXCR, TCRdb re-clonotyped the PCR reads. Of tens of thousands of clones in the sample, 24% were seen once. Sequencing was carried out using tumor tissue. The receptors stem from a female donor with papillary thyroid cancer or a benign thyroid nodule (not recorded which). Some clones in this sample may be carry-over from other donors' samples. The CDR3 runs from the conserved cysteine through the conserved F or W. A D gene is named only where the DNA matches it firmly. Size tells how often a clone was seen (once, few, many) or the class of an expanded clone, and some rows leave it out.

>13|TRBV20-1|-|TRBJ1-5|once
TGCAGTGCTAGAGATAGGGAGTCGCAGCCCCAGCATTTT
CSARDRESQPQHF
>13|TRBV20-1|TRBD1|TRBJ2-1|many
TGCAGTGCCGGGACAGGGACTAACAATGAGCAGTTCTTC
CSAGTGTNNEQFF
>14|TRBV12-3/TRBV12-4|-|TRBJ2-1|few
TGTGCCAGCAGTTTAGCGGGATCCTACAATGAGCAGTTCTTC
CASSLAGSYNEQFF
>17|TRBV18|-|TRBJ2-7|many
TGTGCCAGCTCACCTGTAGCGGGTACAGGGGGTAGTCACGAGCAGTACTTC
CASSPVAGTGGSHEQYF
>18|TRBV6-6|TRBD1|TRBJ2-5|medium-sized
TGTGCCAGCAGTTACAAATTTGGTGGTCAGGGGGCGTGGGAGACCCAGTACTTC
CASSYKFGGQGAWETQYF
>13|TRBV15|-|TRBJ2-1|-
TGTGCCACTGGGACTTCCATTTACAATGAGCAGTTCTTC
CATGTSIYNEQFF
>18|TRBV28|TRBD2|TRBJ2-1|-
TGTGCCAGCAGTTCCAACCCGGGACTAGCGGGAGGGCGGAATGAGCAGTTCTTC
CASSSNPGLAGGRNEQFF
>14|TRBV9|-|TRBJ2-1|medium-sized
TGTGCCAGCAGCGTTAGCCCGGTGGCGAATGAGCAGTTCTTC
CASSVSPVANEQFF
>13|TRBV7-8|-|TRBJ1-5|-
TGTGCCAGCAGCTGGAAAGGGGATCAGCCCCAGCATTTT
CASSWKGDQPQHF
>15|TRBV19|TRBD1|TRBJ2-1|medium-sized
TGTGCCAGTAGTACCTACAGGGGTCCGGGGAATGAGCAGTTCTTC
CASSTYRGPGNEQFF
>15|TRBV11-3|TRBD2|TRBJ2-5|many
TGTGCCAGCAGCTTATCGGGGGGGTGGAAAGAGACCCAGTACTTC
CASSLSGGWKETQYF
>13|TRBV6-4|-|TRBJ1-1|few
TGTGCCAGCACGGCGGAACATAACACTGAAGCTTTCTTT
CASTAEHNTEAFF
>16|TRBV11-1|-|TRBJ2-7|-
TGTGCCAGCAGCATCCTCGACAGTGGGAGCTCCTACGAGCAGTACTTC
CASSILDSGSSYEQYF
>14|TRBV6-4|-|TRBJ2-3|medium-sized
TGTGCCAGCAGTGACTCGGGGGCCACAGATACGCAGTATTTT
CASSDSGATDTQYF
>16|TRBV20-1|-|TRBJ1-5|once
TGCAGTGCTAGGAGGGGGGGAGGCGGGGAGGATCAGCCCCAGCATTTT
CSARRGGGGEDQPQHF
>16|TRBV7-2|-|TRBJ1-2|many
TGTGCCAGCAGCTGGGGTAGTAGGGGGGCGCTACCTGGCTACACCTTC
CASSWGSRGALPGYTF
>15|TRBV7-6|-|TRBJ2-1|-
TGTGCCAGCACTTCAAGGACAGCACGATACAATGAGCAGTTCTTC
CASTSRTARYNEQFF
>12|TRBV11-2|-|TRBJ2-2|medium-sized
TGTGCCAGCAGCTTACCTCACCGGGAGCTGTTTTTT
CASSLPHRELFF